The 16 T cell receptor beta chains given below trace back to one sample, sequenced in a study of CXCR3-negative and CXCR3-positive naive CD8 T cells. General observations from the study: Greater hydrophobicity was found in TRB CDR3s of CXCR3-positive naive cells than of CXCR3-negative naive cells.

Preparation of TRB cDNA libraries relied on 5' RACE carrying UMI labels. From the 5' RACE reads, TCRdb lists one entry per CDR3 protein and no DNA. The listing records 84,000 or so distinct CDR3 sequences. These receptors' antigens are unknown. The source material was naive CXCR3+ CD8+ T cells from blood. The subset denotes: CD45RO-CCR7+CD27+CD95- naive CD8+ T cells expressing CXCR3 (TNR3+). The receptors come from a human donor in good health. Some clones in this sample may be carry-over from other donors' samples.

The V gene is TRBV29-1, the J gene TRBJ2-7; with no DNA, the TCRdb D assignment of TRBD2 cannot be verified. The CDR3 length is 11 residues. CDR1 and CDR2 from the germline V gene are SQVTM and ANQGSEA. The CDR3 is CSVEDRGGQYF.

The rearrangement links TRBV23-1 to TRBJ2-1. TRBV23-1 is designated an ORF whose function remains uncertain. The CDR3 loop spans 15 amino acids. The CDR3 is CASSQFRSSYNEQFF.

This sequence joins TRBV4-2 and TRBJ1-5; the D gene TCRdb calls, TRBD1, cannot be checked with no DNA. The CDR3 contains 17 residues. The V gene's germline CDR1 is LGHNA and CDR2 YNFKEQ. This CDR3 is CASSLNRDRGTYQPQHF.

V is TRBV6-6 and J is TRBJ1-1; TCRdb's D call of TRBD1 is untestable without DNA. CDR1 is MNHNY, CDR2 SVGAGI, per germline (reference sequence). The CDR3 consists of 18 residues. The CDR3 loop is CASSYPIRGRVKDTEAFF.

The chain couples TRBV7-3 to TRBJ2-1. CDR3 size: 15 residues. Germline V lookup: CDR1 SGHTA, CDR2 FQGTGA. The chain's CDR3 is CASSLTMGKANEQFF.

The rearrangement uses TRBV5-1 and TRBJ2-7; TCRdb proposes TRBD1, but this gene call is untestable without DNA. The CDR3 sequence is 13 residues long. The germline V gene has CDR1 SGHRS and CDR2 YFSETQ. Here the CDR3 reads CASSWTVGDEQYF.

This chain uses TRBV27 with TRBJ2-5. This CDR3 contains 15 residues. CDR1 is MNHEY, CDR2 SMNVEV, per germline (reference sequence). The CDR3 sequence: CASSLRARYQETQYF.

The V and J genes are TRBV4-1 and TRBJ2-1. This CDR3 has 16 amino acids. CDR1 MGHRA and CDR2 YSYEKL come from the germline V gene. CDR3 sequence: CASSQVSLSSYNEQFF.

The chain joins TRBV15 to TRBJ1-1; TCRdb proposes TRBD1, but this gene call is untestable without DNA. The length of the CDR3 is 13 residues. The germline V gene encodes CDR1 LNHNV and CDR2 YYDKDF (reference sequence). The CDR3 sequence: CATSPWMNTEAFF.

The CDR3 spells CASSSSLPLGSVPYEQYF. The genes are TRBV6-5 and TRBJ2-7; TCRdb returns TRBD2, unconfirmable since there is no DNA. Germline CDR1 and CDR2: MNHEY and SVGAGI. CDR3 length: 18 residues.

This rearrangement joins TRBV29-1 to TRBJ2-1; no DNA is available, so the TRBD1 call from TCRdb remains unchecked. This CDR3 is built from 14 residues. Germline lookup yields CDR1 SQVTM and CDR2 ANQGSEA. CDR3 loop: CSVYTGTGNNEQFF.

The chain couples TRBV27 to TRBJ2-7; the TCRdb D gene call, TRBD1, has no DNA to confirm it. Germline CDR1 MNHEY, CDR2 SMNVEV (reference sequence). There are 18 residues in the CDR3. CDR3 amino acids: CASSPLAPTGTDFGEQYF.

The chain links TRBV28 to TRBJ2-5. Germline assignment: CDR1 MDHEN and CDR2 SYDVKM. The CDR3 length is 13 residues. CDR3 in amino acids: CASSLSDRETQYF.

The CDR3 here is CASSRGRMNTEAFF. The chain links TRBV7-2 to TRBJ1-1. The CDR3 is 14 amino acids. The germline gives CDR1 SGHTA, CDR2 FQGNSA.

The chain has TRBV11-2 and TRBJ2-2; without DNA, the TCRdb call of TRBD1 cannot be checked. There are 16 residues in the CDR3. Germline loops: CDR1 SGHAT, CDR2 FQNNGV. The CDR3 region is CASSFGTVKGAGELFF.

This chain links TRBV28 with TRBJ2-3. CDR3 length equals 12 residues. Germline V gene lookup returns CDR1 MDHEN and CDR2 SYDVKM. CDR3 amino acids: CASSFQSDTQYF.